The 2 T cell receptor beta chains presented below share a single source sample, sequenced in a study of shared T cell receptors in the human thymus. Assay: immunoSEQ multiplex PCR; the TCRdb copy retains only in-frame clones and omits some. Of roughly 700,000 clones in the sample, roughly 90% were seen once. This sample was also put to use in a study of human thymus T cells.

Input material: thymocytes. These receptors originate from a boy in the first two years of life with a congenital heart defect.

J is TRBJ2-1 and V is TRBV27, with 9 bases identical to TRBD2. CDR3 size: 16 residues. CDR1 and CDR2 from the germline V gene are MNHEY and SMNVEV (reference sequence). V lost 9 bases to trimming and J lost 10 bases; unmatched junction nucleotides: 19. CDR3 in amino acids: CASLNFRGLAGTEQFF. CDR3 DNA: TGTGCCAGTCTAAACTTCAGAGGTCTAGCGGGGACAGAGCAGTTCTTC.

The chain joins TRBV4-1 to TRBJ1-2; a possible D gene is TRBD1 (6 bases). The CDR3 contains 17 residues. Germline V gene data show CDR1 as MGHRA and CDR2 as YSYEKL. The V gene lost 0 bases and the J gene lost 7 bases, with 21 bases spanning the gap. The CDR3 DNA reads as TGCGCCAGCAGCCAAGATCCTGGAGACAGGACCTCTTCTGGCTACACCTTC. This gives the protein CASSQDPGDRTSSGYTF.